Listed below are T cell receptor beta chains from one sample, sequenced in a study of OX40 agonist ivuxolimab in advanced cancers. This table comes from immunoSEQ multiplex PCR, and its TCRdb copy is limited to in-frame clones, with some not included. The sample carries 75,000 to 95,000 clones, around 92% recorded once. The input for sequencing was CD4+ or CD8+ T cells sorted from blood, taken in a trial of the OX40 agonist ivuxolimab. The receptor set was obtained from an adult with an advanced solid tumor such as melanoma, head and neck, liver or kidney cancer. CDR3s include the opening cysteine and the closing phenylalanine or tryptophan. A D gene is named only where the DNA matches it firmly. Size is omitted from some rows. Given values are once, few, many or a class for expanded clones.

cdr3_length	clone_size	d_call	j_call	v_call	cdr3_nt	cdr3_aa
12	-	-	TRBJ2-7	TRBV28	TGTGCCAGCAACCCCTTTCAAGGCGAGCAGTACTTC	CASNPFQGEQYF
19	once	TRBD1	TRBJ2-3	TRBV4-3	TGCGCCAGCAGCCAAGGAGGGGCAGGGGGTTCCGCACACACAGATACGCAGTATTTT	CASSQGGAGGSAHTDTQYF
13	-	-	TRBJ1-5	TRBV2	TGTGCCAGCAGGTGGCAGGGTAGTCAGCCCCAGCATTTT	CASRWQGSQPQHF
16	-	TRBD2	TRBJ2-1	TRBV13	TGTGCCAGCACCGGGAGGTCGACAAGCTCCTACAATGAGCAGTTCTTC	CASTGRSTSSYNEQFF
14	-	-	TRBJ2-1	TRBV11-2	TGTGCCAGCAGTCCCGGGACTTCCTACAATGAGCAGTTCTTC	CASSPGTSYNEQFF
13	-	TRBD2	TRBJ2-7	TRBV7-2	TGTGCCAGCAGCTTAGTTGGTGCGGGGGGTCTCGGCTGG	CASSLVGAGGLGW
14	-	-	TRBJ1-5	TRBV7-9	TGTGCCAGCAGCTCCCCATCAGGGGTTCAGCCCCAGCATTTT	CASSSPSGVQPQHF
17	-	-	TRBJ2-7	TRBV4-2	TGTGCCAGCAGCCAAGGTATACAGGGTTTCCACTCGGGCGAGCAGTACTTC	CASSQGIQGFHSGEQYF
17	-	TRBD2	TRBJ2-5	TRBV11-2	TGTGCCAGCAGCCGCGGACTAGCGGGGGTGGGCGGAGAGACCCAGTACTTC	CASSRGLAGVGGETQYF
13	-	-	TRBJ2-5	TRBV5-1	TGCGCCAGCAGCTTTTTCAGGGGAGAGACCCAGTACTTC	CASSFFRGETQYF
15	-	-	TRBJ2-3	TRBV4-2	TGTGCCAGCAGCCAAGATCCGGGACTGGGCGATACGCAGTATTTT	CASSQDPGLGDTQYF
16	-	-	TRBJ2-1	TRBV27	TGTGCCAGCAGTTTGATCAGTTTTGGGTCCTACAATGAGCAGTTCTTC	CASSLISFGSYNEQFF
19	-	TRBD1	TRBJ1-2	TRBV9	TGTGCCAGCAGCGTAGCACAGTCGGGACAGGCTCCTTCCAGTTATGGCTACACCTTC	CASSVAQSGQAPSSYGYTF
14	-	TRBD1	TRBJ2-7	TRBV19	TGTGCCAGTAGTCCGGGGACAGGGTCCTACGAGCAGTACTTC	CASSPGTGSYEQYF
16	-	TRBD1	TRBJ2-7	TRBV27	TGTGCCAGCAGTTTATCCTTCCCCGGGACAGGCTACGAGCAGTACTTC	CASSLSFPGTGYEQYF
18	-	-	TRBJ2-7	TRBV18	TGTGCCAGCTCACCAGATCCCGATAGACGGAGCCTAGGGGACGAGCAGTACTTC	CASSPDPDRRSLGDEQYF
16	-	TRBD1	TRBJ2-7	TRBV5-4	TGTGCCAGCAGCAAGGGTACCGGGACAGGGGACGACGAGCAGTACTTC	CASSKGTGTGDDEQYF
14	-	TRBD1	TRBJ1-1	TRBV5-1	TGCGCCAGCAGCCCCTGGACAGGGAACACTGAAGCTTTCTTT	CASSPWTGNTEAFF
16	-	-	TRBJ2-7	TRBV14	TGTGCCAGCAGCCAACTGAGGGACACCTTTAGGGACGAGCAGTACTTC	CASSQLRDTFRDEQYF
16	once	TRBD1	TRBJ2-3	TRBV4-1	TGCGCCAGCAGCCAGCAACCGGGACAGGGGGCAGATACGCAGTATTTT	CASSQQPGQGADTQYF
16	-	-	TRBJ2-7	TRBV5-5	TGTGCCAGCAGCCCGGGGGCGGAGGGGCCCGCCTACGAGCAGTACTTC	CASSPGAEGPAYEQYF
15	-	-	TRBJ2-2	TRBV4-1	TGCGCCAGCAGCCAAGAGCGGGGTTGGACCGGGGAGCTGTTTTTT	CASSQERGWTGELFF
15	-	-	TRBJ1-1	TRBV13	TGTGCCAGCAGCCCAAGGGGAAGGGATGGCACTGAAGCTTTCTTT	CASSPRGRDGTEAFF
14	-	TRBD1	TRBJ2-7	TRBV6-1	TGTGCCAGCAGTGGAACAGGGGGCGCGTACGAGCAGTACTTC	CASSGTGGAYEQYF
14	-	-	TRBJ2-7	TRBV5-5	TGTGCCAGCAGCTTGGTGGCAGAGTTCTACGAGCAGTACTTC	CASSLVAEFYEQYF
10	-	-	TRBJ1-1	TRBV10-3	TGTGCCGTCTGGGGCACTGAAGCTTTCTTT	CAVWGTEAFF
15	once	TRBD2	TRBJ2-5	TRBV7-9	TGTGCCAGCAGCCCCCGGGAGCGGGGATTAGAGACCCAGTACTTC	CASSPRERGLETQYF
14	-	TRBD1	TRBJ1-4	TRBV4-2	TGTGCCAGCAGCCAAGATCAGGGGGTTGAAAAACTGTTTTTT	CASSQDQGVEKLFF
12	few	-	TRBJ1-5	TRBV6-1	TGTGCCAGCGACTTGACCAATCAGCCCCAGCATTTT	CASDLTNQPQHF
14	-	TRBD1	TRBJ1-3	TRBV10-3	TGTGCCATCAGGGGGACAGGGGCTGGAAACACCATATATTTT	CAIRGTGAGNTIYF
13	few	-	TRBJ1-2	TRBV5-1	TGCGCCAGCAGCTTAGGGACAACTTTTGGCTACACCTTC	CASSLGTTFGYTF
16	-	-	TRBJ2-3	TRBV2	TGTGCCAGCAGTGAACCCGTAGGGAGTGACACAGATACGCAGTATTTT	CASSEPVGSDTDTQYF
17	-	TRBD1	TRBJ2-4	TRBV18	TGTGCCAGCTCACGACCGGAAGAGGGGGCCGGCAAAAACATTCAGTACTTC	CASSRPEEGAGKNIQYF
16	once	-	TRBJ1-6	TRBV4-1	TGCGCCAGCAGCCAAGACCCCGGGACCACCCTGAAACCCCTCCACTTT	CASSQDPGTTLKPLHF
16	-	-	TRBJ2-2	TRBV7-5	TGTGTCAGAAGCTTAGTAGTCAGCCAGAACACCGGGGAGCTGTTTTTT	CVRSLVVSQNTGELFF
13	-	-	TRBJ2-5	TRBV29-1	TGCAGCGTTCCGGGCAGGGAGGTTGAGACCCAGTACTTC	CSVPGREVETQYF
15	-	TRBD2	TRBJ2-7	TRBV9	TGTGCCAGCAGCGTAGCGGGGGGTCCTTCCTACGAGCAGTACTTC	CASSVAGGPSYEQYF
12	-	TRBD1	TRBJ1-1	TRBV5-6	TGTGCCAGCAGCTTACAGGGGACTGAAGCTTTCTTT	CASSLQGTEAFF
17	-	TRBD1	TRBJ2-7	TRBV5-1	TGCGCCAGCAGCTTGTACCCAGGGACAGGGGCCTCCTACGAGCAGTACTTC	CASSLYPGTGASYEQYF
12	once	-	TRBJ1-1	TRBV7-9	TGTGCCAGCAGCTTAGTGGGGGATGAAGCTTTCTTT	CASSLVGDEAFF
14	-	-	TRBJ1-1	TRBV19	TGTGCCAGTAGATCAAAAGTGTCGGGAGATGAAGCTTTCTTT	CASRSKVSGDEAFF